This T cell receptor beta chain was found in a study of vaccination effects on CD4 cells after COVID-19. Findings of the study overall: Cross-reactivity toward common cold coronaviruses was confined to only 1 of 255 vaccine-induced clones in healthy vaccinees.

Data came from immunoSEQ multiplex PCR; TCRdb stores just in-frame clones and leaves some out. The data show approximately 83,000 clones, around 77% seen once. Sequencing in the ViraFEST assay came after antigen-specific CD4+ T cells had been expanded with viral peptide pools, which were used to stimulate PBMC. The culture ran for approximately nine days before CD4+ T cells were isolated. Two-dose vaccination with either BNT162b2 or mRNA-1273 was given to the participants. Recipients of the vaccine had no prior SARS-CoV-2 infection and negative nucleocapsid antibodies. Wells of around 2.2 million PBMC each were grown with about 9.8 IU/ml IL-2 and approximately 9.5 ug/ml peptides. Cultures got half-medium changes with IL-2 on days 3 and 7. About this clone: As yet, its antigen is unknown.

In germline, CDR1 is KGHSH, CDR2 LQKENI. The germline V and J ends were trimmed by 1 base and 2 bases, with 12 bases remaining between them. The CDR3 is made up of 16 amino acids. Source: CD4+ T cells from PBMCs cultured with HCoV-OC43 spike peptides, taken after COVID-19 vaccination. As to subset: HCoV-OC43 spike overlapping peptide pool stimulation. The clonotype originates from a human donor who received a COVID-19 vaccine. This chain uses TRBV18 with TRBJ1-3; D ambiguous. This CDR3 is CASSPQGANPGNTIYF. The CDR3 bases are TGTGCCAGCTCACCACAAGGAGCCAATCCTGGAAACACCATATATTTT.